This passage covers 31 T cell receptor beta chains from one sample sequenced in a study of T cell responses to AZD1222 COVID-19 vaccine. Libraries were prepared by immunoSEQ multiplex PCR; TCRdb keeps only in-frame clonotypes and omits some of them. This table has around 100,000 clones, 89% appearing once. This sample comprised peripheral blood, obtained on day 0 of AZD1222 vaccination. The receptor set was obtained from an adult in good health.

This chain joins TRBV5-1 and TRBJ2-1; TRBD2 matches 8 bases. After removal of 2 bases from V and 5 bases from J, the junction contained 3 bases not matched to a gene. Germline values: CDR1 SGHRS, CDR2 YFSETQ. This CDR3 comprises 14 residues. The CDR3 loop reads CASSLAGANNEQFF. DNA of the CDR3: TGCGCCAGCAGCTTAGCGGGGGCTAACAATGAGCAGTTCTTC.

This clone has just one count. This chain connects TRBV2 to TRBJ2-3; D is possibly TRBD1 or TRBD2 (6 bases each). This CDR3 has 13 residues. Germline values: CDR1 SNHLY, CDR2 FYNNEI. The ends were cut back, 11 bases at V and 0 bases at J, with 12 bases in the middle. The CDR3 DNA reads TGTGCCGACAGGAGGGTTAGCACAGATACGCAGTATTTT. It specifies CADRRVSTDTQYF.

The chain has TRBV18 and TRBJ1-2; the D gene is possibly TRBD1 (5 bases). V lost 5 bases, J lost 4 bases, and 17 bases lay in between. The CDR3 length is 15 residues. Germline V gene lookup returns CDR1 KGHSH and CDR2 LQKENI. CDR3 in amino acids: CASSARDGVAYGYTF. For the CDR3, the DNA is TGTGCCAGCTCAGCCCGGGACGGAGTAGCCTATGGCTACACCTTC.

The CDR3 loop is CASSPFPSGGDKNIQYF. Written as DNA, the CDR3 is TGTGCCAGCAGCCCGTTTCCTAGTGGGGGGGACAAAAACATTCAGTACTTC. The rearrangement links TRBV7-6 to TRBJ2-4; TRBD2 matches at 7 bases. This CDR3 is 17 amino acids long. CDR1 is SGHVS, CDR2 FNYEAQ, per germline. V lost 5 bases and J lost 3; bases outside the gene matches: 13.

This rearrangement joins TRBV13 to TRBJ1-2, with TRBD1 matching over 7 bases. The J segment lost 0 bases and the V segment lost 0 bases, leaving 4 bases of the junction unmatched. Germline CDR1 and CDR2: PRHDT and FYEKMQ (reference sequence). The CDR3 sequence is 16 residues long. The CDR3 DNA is TGTGCCAGCAGCTTAGGCAGGGGGGGTACTAACTATGGCTACACCTTC. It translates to CASSLGRGGTNYGYTF.

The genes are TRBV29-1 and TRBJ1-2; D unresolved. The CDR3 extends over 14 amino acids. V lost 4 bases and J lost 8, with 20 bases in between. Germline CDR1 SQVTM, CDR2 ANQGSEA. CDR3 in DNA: TGCAGCGTTGCCCCCTTTTGGTCACGGGAAGGCTACACCTTC. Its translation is CSVAPFWSREGYTF. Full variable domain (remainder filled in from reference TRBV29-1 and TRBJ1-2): SAVISQKPSRDICQRGTSLTIQCQVDSQVTMMFWYRQQPGQSLTLIATANQGSEATYESGFVIDKFPISRPNLTFSTLTVSNMSPEDSSIYLCSVAPFWSREGYTFGSGTRLTVV.

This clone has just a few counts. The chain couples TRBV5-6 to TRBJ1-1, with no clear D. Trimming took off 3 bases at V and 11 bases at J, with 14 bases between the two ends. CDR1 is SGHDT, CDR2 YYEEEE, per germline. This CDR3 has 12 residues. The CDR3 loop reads CASSSTNGRAFF. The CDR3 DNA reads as TGTGCCAGCAGCTCCACAAACGGGAGGGCTTTCTTT. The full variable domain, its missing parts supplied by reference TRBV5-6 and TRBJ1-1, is DAGVTQSPTHLIKTRGQQVTLRCSPKSGHDTVSWYQQALGQGPQFIFQYYEEEERQRGNFPDRFSGHQFPNYSSELNVNALLLGDSALYLCASSSTNGRAFFGQGTRLTVV.

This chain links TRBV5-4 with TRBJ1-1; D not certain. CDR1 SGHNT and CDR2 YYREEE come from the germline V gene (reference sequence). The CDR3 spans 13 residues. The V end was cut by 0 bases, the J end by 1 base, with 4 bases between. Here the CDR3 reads CASSLGKNTEAFF. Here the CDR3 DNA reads TGTGCCAGCAGCTTGGGGAAGAACACTGAAGCTTTCTTT.

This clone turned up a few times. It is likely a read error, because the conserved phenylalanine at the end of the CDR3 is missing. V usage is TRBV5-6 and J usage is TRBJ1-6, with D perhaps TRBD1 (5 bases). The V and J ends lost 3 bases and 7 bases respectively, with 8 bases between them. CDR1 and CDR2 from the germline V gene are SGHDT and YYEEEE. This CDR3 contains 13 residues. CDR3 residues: CASSWGWNSPLHL. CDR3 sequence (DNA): TGTGCCAGCAGCTGGGGGTGGAATTCACCCCTCCACCTT.

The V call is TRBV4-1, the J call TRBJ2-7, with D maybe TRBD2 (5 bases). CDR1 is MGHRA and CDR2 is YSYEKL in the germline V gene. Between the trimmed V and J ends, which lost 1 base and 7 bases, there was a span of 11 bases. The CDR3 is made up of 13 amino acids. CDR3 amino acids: CASSQATSGEQYF. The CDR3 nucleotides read TGCGCCAGCAGCCAAGCGACCTCGGGGGAGCAGTACTTC.

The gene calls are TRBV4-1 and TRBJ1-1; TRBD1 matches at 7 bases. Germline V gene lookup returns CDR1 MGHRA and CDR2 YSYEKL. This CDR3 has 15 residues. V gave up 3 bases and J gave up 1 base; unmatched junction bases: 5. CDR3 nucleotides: TGCGCCAGCAGCCAGGGGGACAGTAGGAACACTGAAGCTTTCTTT. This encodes CASSQGDSRNTEAFF.

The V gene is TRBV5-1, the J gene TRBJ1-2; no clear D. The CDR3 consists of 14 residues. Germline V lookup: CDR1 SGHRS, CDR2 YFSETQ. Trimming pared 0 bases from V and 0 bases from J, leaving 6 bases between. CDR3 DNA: TGCGCCAGCAGCTTGGTGGACTCTAACTATGGCTACACCTTC. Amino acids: CASSLVDSNYGYTF.

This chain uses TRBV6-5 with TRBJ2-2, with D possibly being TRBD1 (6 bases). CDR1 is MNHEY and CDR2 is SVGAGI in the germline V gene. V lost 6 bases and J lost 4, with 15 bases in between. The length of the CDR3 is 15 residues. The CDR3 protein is CASSPVDRFTGELFF. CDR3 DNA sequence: TGTGCCAGCAGCCCCGTCGACAGGTTCACCGGGGAGCTGTTTTTT.

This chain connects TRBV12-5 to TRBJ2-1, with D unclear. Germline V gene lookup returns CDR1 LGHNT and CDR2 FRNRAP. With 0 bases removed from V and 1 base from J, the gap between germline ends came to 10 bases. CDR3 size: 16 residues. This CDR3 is CASGLVGSGSYNEQFF. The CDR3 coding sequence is TGTGCTAGTGGTTTGGTGGGTAGTGGGTCCTACAATGAGCAGTTCTTC.

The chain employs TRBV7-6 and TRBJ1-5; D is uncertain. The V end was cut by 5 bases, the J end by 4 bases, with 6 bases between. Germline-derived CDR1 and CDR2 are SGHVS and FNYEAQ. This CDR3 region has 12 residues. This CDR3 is CASSPLNQPQHF. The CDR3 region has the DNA TGTGCCAGCAGCCCCCTTAATCAGCCCCAGCATTTT.

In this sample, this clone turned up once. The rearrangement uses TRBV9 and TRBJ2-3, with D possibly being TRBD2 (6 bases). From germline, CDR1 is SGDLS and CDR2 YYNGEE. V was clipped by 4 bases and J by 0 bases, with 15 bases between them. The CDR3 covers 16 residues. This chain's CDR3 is CASSLGWGDSTDTQYF. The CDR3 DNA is TGTGCCAGCAGCTTGGGGTGGGGGGATAGCACAGATACGCAGTATTTT.

CDR3 in amino acids: CASSPRQTTEAFF. CDR3 nucleotides: TGTGCCAGCAGTCCGCGACAGACCACTGAAGCTTTCTTT. The chain has TRBV27 and TRBJ1-1; D perhaps matches TRBD1 (5 bases). Germline CDR1 reads MNHEY; CDR2 reads SMNVEV (reference sequence). Trimming stripped 5 bases from V and 4 bases from J, with 11 bases between. The CDR3 is 13 amino acids.

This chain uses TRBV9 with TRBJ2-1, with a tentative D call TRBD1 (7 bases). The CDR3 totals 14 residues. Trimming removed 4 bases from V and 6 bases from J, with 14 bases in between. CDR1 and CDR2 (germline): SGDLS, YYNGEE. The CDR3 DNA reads TGTGCCAGCAGCCCCAGGGGGGCATTCAATGAGCAGTTCTTC. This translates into CASSPRGAFNEQFF.

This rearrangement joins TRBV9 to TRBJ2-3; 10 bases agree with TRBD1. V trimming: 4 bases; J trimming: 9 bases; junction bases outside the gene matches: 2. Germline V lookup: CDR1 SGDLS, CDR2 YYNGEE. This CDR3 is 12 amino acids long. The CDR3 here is CASSLGQGTQYF. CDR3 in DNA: TGTGCCAGCAGCTTGGGACAGGGGACGCAGTATTTT.

CDR3 in amino acids: CASSYGTVFPRGYTF. CDR3 coding DNA: TGTGCCAGCAGTTACGGGACAGTTTTCCCTAGAGGCTACACCTTC. The chain combines TRBV6-5 with TRBJ1-2; TRBD1 aligns across 7 bases. V dropped 2 bases and J dropped 8; count of bases not matched to a gene: 11. CDR1 is MNHEY, CDR2 SVGAGI, per germline. The CDR3 contains 15 residues.

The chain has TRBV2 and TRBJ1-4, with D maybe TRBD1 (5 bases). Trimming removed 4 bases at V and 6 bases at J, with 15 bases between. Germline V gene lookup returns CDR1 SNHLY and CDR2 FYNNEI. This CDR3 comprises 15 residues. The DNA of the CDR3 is TGTGCCAGCAGTGTAAGGGGCGTTAATTATGAAAAACTGTTTTTT. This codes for CASSVRGVNYEKLFF. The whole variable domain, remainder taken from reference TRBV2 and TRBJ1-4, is EPEVTQTPSHQVTQMGQEVILRCVPISNHLYFYWYRQILGQKVEFLVSFYNNEISEKSEIFDDQFSVERPDGSNFTLKIRSTKLEDSAMYFCASSVRGVNYEKLFFGSGTQLSVL.

CDR3 in DNA: TGTGCCAGCAGTTACAATATCCCCTCCTATAATTCACCCCTCCACTTT. Encoded protein: CASSYNIPSYNSPLHF. The V gene is TRBV6-5, the J gene TRBJ1-6; unclear D gene. The CDR3 is made up of 16 amino acids. Germline values: CDR1 MNHEY, CDR2 SVGAGI. V lost 2 bases and J 0 bases, leaving 8 bases between the germline ends.

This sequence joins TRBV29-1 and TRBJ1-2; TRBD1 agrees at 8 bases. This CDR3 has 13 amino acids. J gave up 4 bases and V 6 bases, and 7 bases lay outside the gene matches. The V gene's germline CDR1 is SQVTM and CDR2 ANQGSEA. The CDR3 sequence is CSVGQARSYGYTF. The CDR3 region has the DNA TGCAGCGTGGGACAGGCCAGGAGCTATGGCTACACCTTC.

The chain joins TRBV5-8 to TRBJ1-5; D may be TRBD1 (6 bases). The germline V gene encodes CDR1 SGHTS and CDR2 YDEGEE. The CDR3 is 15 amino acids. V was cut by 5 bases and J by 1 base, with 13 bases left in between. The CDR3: CASRWQGMSNQPQHF. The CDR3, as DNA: TGTGCCAGCAGATGGCAGGGGATGAGCAATCAGCCCCAGCATTTT.

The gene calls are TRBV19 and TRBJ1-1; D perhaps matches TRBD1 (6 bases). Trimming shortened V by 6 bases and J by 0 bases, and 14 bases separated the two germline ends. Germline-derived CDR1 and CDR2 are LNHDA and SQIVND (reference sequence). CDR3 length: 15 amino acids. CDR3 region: CASSIDRRMNTEAFF. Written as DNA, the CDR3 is TGTGCCAGTAGCATTGACAGGCGCATGAACACTGAAGCTTTCTTT.

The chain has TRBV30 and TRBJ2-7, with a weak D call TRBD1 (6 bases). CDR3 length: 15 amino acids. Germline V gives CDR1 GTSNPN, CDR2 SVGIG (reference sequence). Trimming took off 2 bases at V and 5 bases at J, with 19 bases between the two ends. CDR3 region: CAWSNDLTRDNEQYF. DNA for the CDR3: TGTGCCTGGAGTAACGATCTTACCAGGGACAACGAGCAGTACTTC.

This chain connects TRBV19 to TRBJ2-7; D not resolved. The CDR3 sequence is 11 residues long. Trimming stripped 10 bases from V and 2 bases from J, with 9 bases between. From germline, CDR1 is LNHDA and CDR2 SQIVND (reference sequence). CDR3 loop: CATEAPYEQYF. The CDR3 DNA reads TGTGCCACAGAAGCTCCCTACGAGCAGTACTTC.

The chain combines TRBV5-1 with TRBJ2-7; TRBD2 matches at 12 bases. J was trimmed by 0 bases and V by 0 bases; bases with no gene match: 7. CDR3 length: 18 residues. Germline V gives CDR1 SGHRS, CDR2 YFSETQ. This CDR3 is CASSLDLAGGISSYEQYF. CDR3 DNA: TGCGCCAGCAGCTTGGATCTAGCGGGGGGGATCAGCTCCTACGAGCAGTACTTC. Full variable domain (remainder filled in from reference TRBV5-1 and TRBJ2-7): KAGVTQTPRYLIKTRGQQVTLSCSPISGHRSVSWYQQTPGQGLQFLFEYFSETQRNKGNFPGRFSGRQFSNSRSEMNVSTLELGDSALYLCASSLDLAGGISSYEQYFGPGTRLTVT.

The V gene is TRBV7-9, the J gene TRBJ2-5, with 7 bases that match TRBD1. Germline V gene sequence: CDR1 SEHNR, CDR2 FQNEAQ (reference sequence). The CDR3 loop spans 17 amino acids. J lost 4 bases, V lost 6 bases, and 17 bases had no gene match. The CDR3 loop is CASRPRAGTVESETQYF. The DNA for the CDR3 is TGTGCCAGCAGGCCAAGGGCTGGGACAGTGGAATCAGAGACCCAGTACTTC.

The CDR3 loop is CASTRQRDQPQHF. The CDR3 DNA sequence: TGTGCCAGTACCCGACAGAGGGATCAGCCCCAGCATTTT. This chain uses TRBV19 with TRBJ1-5; maybe TRBD1 (5 bases). This CDR3 is 13 amino acids long. V was clipped by 7 bases and J by 5 bases, with 12 bases between them. CDR1 LNHDA and CDR2 SQIVND come from the germline V gene (reference sequence).

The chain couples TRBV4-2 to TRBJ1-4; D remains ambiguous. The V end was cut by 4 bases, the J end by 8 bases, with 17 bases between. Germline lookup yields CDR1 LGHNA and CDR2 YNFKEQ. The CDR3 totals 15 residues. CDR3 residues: CASSPNTRIGEKLFF. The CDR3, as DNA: TGTGCCAGCAGCCCGAATACACGGATAGGGGAAAAACTGTTTTTT.